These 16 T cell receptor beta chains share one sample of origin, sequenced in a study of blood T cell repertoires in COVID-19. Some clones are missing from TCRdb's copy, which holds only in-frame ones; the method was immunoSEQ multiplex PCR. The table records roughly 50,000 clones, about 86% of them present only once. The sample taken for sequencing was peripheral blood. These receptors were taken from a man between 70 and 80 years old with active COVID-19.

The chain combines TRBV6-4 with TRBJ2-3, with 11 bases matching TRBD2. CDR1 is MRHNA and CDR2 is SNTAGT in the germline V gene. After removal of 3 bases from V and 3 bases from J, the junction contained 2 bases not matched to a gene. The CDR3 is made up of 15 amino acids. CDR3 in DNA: TGTGCCAGCAGTGAGTCTAGCGGGGGGACAGATACGCAGTATTTT. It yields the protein CASSESSGGTDTQYF.

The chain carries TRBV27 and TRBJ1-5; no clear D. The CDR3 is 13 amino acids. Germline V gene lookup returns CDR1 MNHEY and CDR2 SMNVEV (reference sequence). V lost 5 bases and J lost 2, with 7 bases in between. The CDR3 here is CASSAQGNQPQHF. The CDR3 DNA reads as TGTGCCAGCAGTGCCCAGGGCAATCAGCCCCAGCATTTT.

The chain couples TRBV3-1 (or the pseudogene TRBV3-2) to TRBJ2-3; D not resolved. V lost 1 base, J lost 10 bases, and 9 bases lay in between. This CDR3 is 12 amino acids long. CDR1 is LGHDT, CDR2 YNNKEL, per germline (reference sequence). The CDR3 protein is CASSQGSSAQYF. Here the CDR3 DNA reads TGTGCCAGCAGCCAAGGGTCATCGGCGCAGTATTTT.

CDR3 nucleotide sequence: TGCGCCAGCAGCTTGGAGGGGACAAGTCGAGAAAAACTGTTTTTT. This codes for CASSLEGTSREKLFF. The chain combines TRBV5-1 with TRBJ1-4; perhaps TRBD1 as D (6 bases). The CDR3 is made up of 15 amino acids. Between the trimmed V and J ends, which lost 0 bases and 8 bases, there was a span of 14 bases. Looked up from germline, CDR1 is SGHRS and CDR2 is YFSETQ.

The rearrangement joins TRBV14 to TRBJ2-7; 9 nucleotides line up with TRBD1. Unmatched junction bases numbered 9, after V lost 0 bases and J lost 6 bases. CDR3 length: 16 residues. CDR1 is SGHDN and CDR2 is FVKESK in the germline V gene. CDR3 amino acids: CASSQDLGTGPSEQYF. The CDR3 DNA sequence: TGTGCCAGCAGCCAAGATCTTGGGACAGGGCCTTCCGAGCAGTACTTC.

The CDR3 DNA reads as TGTGCCAGCAGCCCGCGGGATTTGGTTGAAAAACTGTTTTTT. Protein product: CASSPRDLVEKLFF. The V call is TRBV7-9, the J call TRBJ1-4; D is uncertain. Germline lookup yields CDR1 SEHNR and CDR2 FQNEAQ (reference sequence). CDR3 length: 14 amino acids. V gave up 5 bases and J gave up 7 bases, with 14 bases separating them.

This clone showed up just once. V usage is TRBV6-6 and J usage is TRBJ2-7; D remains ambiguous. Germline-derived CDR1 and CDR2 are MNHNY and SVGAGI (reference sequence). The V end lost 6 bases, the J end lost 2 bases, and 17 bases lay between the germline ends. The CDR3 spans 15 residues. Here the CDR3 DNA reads TGTGCCAGCAGAAATGGTCCCGAGCCAACCTACGAGCAGTACTTC. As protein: CASRNGPEPTYEQYF.

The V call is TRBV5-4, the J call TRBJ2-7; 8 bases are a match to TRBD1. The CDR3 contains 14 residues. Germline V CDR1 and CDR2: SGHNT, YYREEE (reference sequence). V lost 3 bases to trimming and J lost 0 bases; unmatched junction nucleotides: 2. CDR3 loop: CASSWDRRSYEQYF. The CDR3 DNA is TGTGCCAGCAGCTGGGACAGGCGCTCCTACGAGCAGTACTTC.

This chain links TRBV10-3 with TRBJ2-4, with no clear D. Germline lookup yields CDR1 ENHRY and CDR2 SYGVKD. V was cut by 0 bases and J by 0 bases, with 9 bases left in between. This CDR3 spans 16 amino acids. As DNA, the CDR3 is TGTGCCATCAGTGAGTCCCGGGTACAAGCCAAAAACATTCAGTACTTC. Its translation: CAISESRVQAKNIQYF.

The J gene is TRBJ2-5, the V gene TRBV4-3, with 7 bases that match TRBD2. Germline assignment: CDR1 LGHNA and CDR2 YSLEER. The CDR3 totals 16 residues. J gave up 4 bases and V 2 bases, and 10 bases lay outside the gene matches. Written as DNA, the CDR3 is TGCGCCAGCAGCCAAAACCTGGGGGGGGTGGGAGAGACCCAGTACTTC. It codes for CASSQNLGGVGETQYF.

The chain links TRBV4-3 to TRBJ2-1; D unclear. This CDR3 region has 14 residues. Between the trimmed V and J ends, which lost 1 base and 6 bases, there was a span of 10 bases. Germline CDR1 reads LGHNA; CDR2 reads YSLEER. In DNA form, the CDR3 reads TGCGCCAGCAGCCAAGGGTTAGCCCCCAATGAGCAGTTCTTC. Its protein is CASSQGLAPNEQFF.

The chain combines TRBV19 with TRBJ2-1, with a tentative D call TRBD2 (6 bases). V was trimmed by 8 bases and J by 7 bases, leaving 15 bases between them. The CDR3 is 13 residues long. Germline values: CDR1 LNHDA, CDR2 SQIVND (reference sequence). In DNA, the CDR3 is TGTGCCAGTTCCTGGGGACTTTCAAATGAGCAGTTCTTC. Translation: CASSWGLSNEQFF.

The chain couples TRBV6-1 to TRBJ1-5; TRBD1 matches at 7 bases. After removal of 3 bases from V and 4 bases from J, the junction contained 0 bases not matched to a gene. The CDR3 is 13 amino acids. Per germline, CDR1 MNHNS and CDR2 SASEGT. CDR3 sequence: CASSDRGNQPQHF. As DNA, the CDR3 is TGTGCCAGCAGTGACAGGGGGAATCAGCCCCAGCATTTT.

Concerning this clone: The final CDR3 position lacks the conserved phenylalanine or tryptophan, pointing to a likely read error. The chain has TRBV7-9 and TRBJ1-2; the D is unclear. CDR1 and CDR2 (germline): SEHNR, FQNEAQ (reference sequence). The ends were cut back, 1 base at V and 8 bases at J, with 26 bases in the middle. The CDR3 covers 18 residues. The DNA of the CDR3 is TGTGCCAGCAGCTTAGGGCGGGGAGCGACGCGAAATTCTTGGGGCTACACCCTC. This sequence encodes CASSLGRGATRNSWGYTL.

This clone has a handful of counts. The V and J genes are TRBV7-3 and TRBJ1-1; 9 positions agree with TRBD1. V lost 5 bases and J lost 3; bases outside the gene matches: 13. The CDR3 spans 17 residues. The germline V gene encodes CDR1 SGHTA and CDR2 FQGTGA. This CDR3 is CASSPSGQGKRDTEAFF. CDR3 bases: TGTGCCAGCAGCCCATCGGGACAGGGTAAGCGAGACACTGAAGCTTTCTTT.

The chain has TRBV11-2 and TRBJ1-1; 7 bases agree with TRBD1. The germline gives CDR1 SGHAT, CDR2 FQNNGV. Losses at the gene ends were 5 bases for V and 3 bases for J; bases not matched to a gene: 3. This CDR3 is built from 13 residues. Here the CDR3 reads CASSQGVDTEAFF. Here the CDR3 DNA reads TGTGCCAGCAGCCAGGGGGTGGACACTGAAGCTTTCTTT.